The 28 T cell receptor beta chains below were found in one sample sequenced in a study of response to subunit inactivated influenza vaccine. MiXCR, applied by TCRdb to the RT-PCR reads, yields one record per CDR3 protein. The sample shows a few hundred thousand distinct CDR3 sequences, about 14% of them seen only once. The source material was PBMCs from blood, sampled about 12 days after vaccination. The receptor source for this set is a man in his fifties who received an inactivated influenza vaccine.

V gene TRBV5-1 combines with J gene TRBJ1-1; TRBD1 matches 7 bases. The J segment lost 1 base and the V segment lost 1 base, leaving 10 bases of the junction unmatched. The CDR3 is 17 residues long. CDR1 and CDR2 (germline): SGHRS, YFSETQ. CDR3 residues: CASSLIYRGQTNTEAFF. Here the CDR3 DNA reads TGCGCCAGCAGCTTGATATATAGGGGGCAGACGAACACTGAAGCTTTCTTT.

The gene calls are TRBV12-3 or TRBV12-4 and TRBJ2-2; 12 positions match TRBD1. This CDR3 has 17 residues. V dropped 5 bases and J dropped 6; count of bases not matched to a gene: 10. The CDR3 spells CASSLQGTGGQAGELFF. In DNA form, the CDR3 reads TGTGCCAGCAGTCTCCAAGGGACAGGGGGCCAGGCCGGGGAGCTGTTTTTT.

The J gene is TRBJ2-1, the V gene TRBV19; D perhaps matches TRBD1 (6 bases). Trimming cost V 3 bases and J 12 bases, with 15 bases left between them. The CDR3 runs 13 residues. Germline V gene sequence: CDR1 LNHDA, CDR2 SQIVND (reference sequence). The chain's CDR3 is CASSMRQAPRQFF. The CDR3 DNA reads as TGTGCCAGTAGTATGAGACAGGCGCCTAGGCAGTTCTTC.

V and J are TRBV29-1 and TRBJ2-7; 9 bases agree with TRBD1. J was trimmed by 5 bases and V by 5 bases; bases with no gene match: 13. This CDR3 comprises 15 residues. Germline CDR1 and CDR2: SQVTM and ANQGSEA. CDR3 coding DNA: TGCAGCGTTCCCGGGACAGGGAAGCGCTATAACGAGCAGTACTTC. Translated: CSVPGTGKRYNEQYF.

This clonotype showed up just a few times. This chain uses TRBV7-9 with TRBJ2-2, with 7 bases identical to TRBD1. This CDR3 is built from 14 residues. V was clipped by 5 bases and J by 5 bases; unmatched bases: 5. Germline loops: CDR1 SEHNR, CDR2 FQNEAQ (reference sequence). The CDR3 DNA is TGTGCCAGCAGCCCAATGGACAGGACCGGGGAGCTGTTTTTT. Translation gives CASSPMDRTGELFF.

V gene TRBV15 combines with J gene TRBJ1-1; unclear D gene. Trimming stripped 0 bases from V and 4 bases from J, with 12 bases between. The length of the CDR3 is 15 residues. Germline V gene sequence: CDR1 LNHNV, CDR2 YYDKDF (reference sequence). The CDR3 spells CATSRDLEGGTEAFF. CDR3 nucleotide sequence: TGTGCCACCAGCAGAGATCTGGAGGGAGGCACTGAAGCTTTCTTT.

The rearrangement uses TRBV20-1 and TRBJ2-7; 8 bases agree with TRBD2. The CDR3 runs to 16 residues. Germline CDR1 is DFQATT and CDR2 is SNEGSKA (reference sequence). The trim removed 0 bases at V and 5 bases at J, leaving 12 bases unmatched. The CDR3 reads CSARDSGAGGPDEQYF. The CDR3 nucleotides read TGCAGTGCTAGAGATAGTGGCGCGGGAGGACCGGACGAGCAGTACTTC.

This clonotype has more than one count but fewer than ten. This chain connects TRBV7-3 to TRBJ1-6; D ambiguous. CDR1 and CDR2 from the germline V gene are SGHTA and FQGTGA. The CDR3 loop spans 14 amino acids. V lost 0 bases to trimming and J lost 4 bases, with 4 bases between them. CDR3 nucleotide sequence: TGTGCCAGCAGCTTAACACATTATAATTCACCCCTCCACTTT. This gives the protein CASSLTHYNSPLHF. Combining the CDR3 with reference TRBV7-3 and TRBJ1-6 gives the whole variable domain GAGVSQTPSNKVTEKGKYVELRCDPISGHTALYWYRQSLGQGPEFLIYFQGTGAADDSGLPNDRFFAVRPEGSVSTLKIQRTERGDSAVYLCASSLTHYNSPLHFGNGTRLTVT.

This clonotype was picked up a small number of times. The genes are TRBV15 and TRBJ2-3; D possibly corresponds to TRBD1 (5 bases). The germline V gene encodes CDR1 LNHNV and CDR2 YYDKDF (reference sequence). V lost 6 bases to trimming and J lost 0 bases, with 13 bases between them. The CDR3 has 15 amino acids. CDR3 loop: CATRSDGASTDTQYF. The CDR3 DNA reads TGTGCCACCAGGTCGGATGGGGCTAGCACAGATACGCAGTATTTT.

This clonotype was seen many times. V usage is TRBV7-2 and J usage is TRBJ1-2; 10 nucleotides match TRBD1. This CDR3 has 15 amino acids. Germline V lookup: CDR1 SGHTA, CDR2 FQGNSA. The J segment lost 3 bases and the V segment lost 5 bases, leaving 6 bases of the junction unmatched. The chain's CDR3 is CASSQRQGADYGYTF. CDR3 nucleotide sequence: TGTGCCAGCAGCCAACGACAGGGGGCCGACTATGGCTACACCTTC.

The CDR3 loop reads CASSLRDYGGGGELFF. In DNA form, the CDR3 reads TGTGCCAGCAGCTTAAGAGATTATGGAGGCGGCGGGGAGCTGTTTTTT. J is TRBJ2-2 and V is TRBV7-2, with D possibly matching TRBD2 (5 bases). This CDR3 is built from 16 residues. V lost 2 bases, J lost 7 bases, and 17 bases lay in between. Per the germline V gene, CDR1 is SGHTA and CDR2 is FQGNSA. The full variable domain, rest sourced from reference TRBV7-2 and TRBJ2-2, is GAGVSQSPSNKVTEKGKDVELRCDPISGHTALYWYRQSLGQGLEFLIYFQGNSAPDKSGLPSDRFSAERTGGSVSTLTIQRTQQEDSAVYLCASSLRDYGGGGELFFGEGSRLTVL.

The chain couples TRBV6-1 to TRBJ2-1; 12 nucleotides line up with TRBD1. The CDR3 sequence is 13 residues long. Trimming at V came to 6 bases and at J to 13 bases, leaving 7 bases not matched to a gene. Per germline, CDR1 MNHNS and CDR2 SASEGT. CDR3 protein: CASSLGQGAYQFF. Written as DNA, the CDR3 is TGTGCCAGCAGCCTGGGACAGGGGGCTTATCAGTTCTTC.

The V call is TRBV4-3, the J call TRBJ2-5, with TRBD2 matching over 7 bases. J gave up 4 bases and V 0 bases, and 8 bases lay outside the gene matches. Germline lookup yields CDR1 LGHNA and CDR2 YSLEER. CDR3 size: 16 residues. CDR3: CASSQDESGIPETQYF. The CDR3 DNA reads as TGCGCCAGCAGCCAAGACGAGAGCGGGATTCCAGAGACCCAGTACTTC.

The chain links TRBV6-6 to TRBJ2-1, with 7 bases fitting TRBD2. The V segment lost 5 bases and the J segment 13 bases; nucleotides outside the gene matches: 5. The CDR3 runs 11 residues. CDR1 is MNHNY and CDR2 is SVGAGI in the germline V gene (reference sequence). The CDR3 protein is CASSNQRGQFF. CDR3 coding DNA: TGTGCCAGCAGTAACCAGCGGGGACAGTTCTTC.

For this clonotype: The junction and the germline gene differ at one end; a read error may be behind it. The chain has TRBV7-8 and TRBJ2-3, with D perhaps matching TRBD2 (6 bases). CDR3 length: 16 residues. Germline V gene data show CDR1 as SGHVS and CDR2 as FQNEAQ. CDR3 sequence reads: CAISPMGLVSTDTQYF. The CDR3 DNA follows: TGTGCCATCAGCCCGATGGGACTCGTTAGCACAGATACGCAGTATTTT.

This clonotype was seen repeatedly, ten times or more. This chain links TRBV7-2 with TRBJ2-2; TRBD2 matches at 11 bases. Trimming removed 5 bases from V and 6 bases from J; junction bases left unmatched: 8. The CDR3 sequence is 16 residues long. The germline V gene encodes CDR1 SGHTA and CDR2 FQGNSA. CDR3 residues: CASSPRTSGYAGELFF. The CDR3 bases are TGTGCCAGCAGCCCGAGGACTAGCGGGTATGCCGGGGAGCTGTTTTTT.

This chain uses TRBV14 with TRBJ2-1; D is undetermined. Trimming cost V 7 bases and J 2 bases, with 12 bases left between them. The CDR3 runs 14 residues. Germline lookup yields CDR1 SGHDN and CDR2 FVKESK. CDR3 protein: CASTPGPAYNEQFF. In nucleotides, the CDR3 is TGTGCCAGCACGCCCGGTCCAGCCTACAATGAGCAGTTCTTC.

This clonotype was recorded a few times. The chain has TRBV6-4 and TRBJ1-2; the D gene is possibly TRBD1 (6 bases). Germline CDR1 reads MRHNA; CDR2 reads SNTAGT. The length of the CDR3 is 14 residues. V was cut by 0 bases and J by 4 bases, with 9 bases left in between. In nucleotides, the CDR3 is TGTGCCAGCAGTGACTCTTGGGGGGCCTATGGCTACACCTTC. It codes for CASSDSWGAYGYTF.

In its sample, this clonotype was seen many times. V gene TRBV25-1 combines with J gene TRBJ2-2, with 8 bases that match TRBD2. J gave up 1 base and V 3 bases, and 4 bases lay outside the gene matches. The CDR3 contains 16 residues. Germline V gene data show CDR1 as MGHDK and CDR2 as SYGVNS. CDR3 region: CASSDSLAGNTGELFF. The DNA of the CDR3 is TGTGCCAGCAGTGATTCGCTAGCGGGGAACACCGGGGAGCTGTTTTTT.

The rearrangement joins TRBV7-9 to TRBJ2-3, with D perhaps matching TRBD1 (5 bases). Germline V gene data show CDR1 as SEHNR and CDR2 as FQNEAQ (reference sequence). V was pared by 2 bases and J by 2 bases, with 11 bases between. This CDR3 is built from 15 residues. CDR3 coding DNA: TGTGCCAGCAGCTTATCGGACACCCACACAGATACGCAGTATTTT. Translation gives CASSLSDTHTDTQYF.

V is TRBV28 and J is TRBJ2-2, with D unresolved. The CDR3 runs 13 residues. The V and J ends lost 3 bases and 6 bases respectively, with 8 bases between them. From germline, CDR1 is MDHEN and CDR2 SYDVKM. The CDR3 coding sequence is TGTGCCAGCAGTTTTGTGGTACCCGGGGAGCTGTTTTTT. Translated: CASSFVVPGELFF.

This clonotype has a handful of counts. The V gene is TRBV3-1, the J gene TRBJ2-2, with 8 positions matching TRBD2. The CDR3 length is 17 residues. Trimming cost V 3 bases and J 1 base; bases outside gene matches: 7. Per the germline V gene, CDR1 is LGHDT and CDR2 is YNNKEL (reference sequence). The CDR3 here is CASSQESGGVNTGELFF. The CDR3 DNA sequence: TGTGCCAGCAGCCAGGAATCGGGGGGGGTGAACACCGGGGAGCTGTTTTTT. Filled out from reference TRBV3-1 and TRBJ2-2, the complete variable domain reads DTAVSQTPKYLVTQMGNDKSIKCEQNLGHDTMYWYKQDSKKFLKIMFSYNNKELIINETVPNRFSPKSPDKAHLNLHINSLELGDSAVYFCASSQESGGVNTGELFFGEGSRLTVL.

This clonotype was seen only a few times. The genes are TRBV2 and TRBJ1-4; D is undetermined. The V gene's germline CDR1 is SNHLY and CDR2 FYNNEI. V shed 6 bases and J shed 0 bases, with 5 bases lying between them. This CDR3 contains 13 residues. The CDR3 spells CASRDTTNEKLFF. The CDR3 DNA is TGTGCCAGCAGGGATACAACTAATGAAAAACTGTTTTTT.

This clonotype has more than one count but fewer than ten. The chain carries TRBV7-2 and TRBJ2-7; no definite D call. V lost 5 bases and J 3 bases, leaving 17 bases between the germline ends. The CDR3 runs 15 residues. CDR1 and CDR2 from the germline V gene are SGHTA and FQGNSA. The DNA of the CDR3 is TGTGCCAGCAGCCCACAGACCGGCCAGGACTACGAGCAGTACTTC. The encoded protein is CASSPQTGQDYEQYF.

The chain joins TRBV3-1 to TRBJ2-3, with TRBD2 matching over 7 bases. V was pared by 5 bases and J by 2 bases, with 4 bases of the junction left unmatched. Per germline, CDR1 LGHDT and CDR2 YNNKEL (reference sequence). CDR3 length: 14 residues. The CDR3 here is CASSTGTNTDTQYF. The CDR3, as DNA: TGTGCCAGCAGCACGGGGACTAACACAGATACGCAGTATTTT.

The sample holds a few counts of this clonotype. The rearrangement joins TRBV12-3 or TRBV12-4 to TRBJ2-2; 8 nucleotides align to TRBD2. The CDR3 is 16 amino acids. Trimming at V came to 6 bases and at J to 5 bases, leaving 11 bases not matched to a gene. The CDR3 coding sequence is TGTGCCAGCAGAATGTCGGGAGGGCCCCTGACCGGGGAGCTGTTTTTT. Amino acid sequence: CASRMSGGPLTGELFF.

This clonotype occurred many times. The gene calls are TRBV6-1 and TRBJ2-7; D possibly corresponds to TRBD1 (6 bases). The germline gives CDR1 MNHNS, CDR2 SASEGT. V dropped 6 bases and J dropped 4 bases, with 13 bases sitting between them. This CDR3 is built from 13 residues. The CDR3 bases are TGTGCCAGCAGCCAAGGGACATCATACGAGCAGTACTTC. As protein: CASSQGTSYEQYF.

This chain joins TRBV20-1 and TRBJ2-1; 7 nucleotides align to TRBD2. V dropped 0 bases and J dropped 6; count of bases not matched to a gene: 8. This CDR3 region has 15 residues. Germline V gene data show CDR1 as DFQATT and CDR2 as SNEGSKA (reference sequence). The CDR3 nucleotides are TGCAGTGCTAGAGATGGGCGGGGGAGAGGCAATGAGCAGTTCTTC. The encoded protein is CSARDGRGRGNEQFF.